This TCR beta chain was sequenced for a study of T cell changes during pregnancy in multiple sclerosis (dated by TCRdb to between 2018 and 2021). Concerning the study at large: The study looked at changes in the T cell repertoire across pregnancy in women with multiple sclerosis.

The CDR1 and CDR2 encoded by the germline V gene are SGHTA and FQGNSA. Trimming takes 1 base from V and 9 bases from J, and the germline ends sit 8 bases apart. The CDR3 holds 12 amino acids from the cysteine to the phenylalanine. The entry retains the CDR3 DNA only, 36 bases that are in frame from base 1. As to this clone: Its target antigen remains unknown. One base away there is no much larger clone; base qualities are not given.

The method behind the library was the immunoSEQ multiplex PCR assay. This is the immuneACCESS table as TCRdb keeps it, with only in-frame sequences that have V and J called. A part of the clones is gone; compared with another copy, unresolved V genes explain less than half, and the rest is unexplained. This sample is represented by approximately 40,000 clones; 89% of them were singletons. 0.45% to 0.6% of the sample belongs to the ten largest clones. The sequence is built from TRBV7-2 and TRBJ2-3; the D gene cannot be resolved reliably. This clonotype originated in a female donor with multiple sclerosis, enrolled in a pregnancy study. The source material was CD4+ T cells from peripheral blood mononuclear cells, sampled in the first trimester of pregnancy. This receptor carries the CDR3 CASSLDTETQYF. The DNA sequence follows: TGTGCCAGCAGCTTAGATACTGAAACGCAGTATTTT.